This T cell receptor beta chain was observed in a study of blood T cell repertoires in COVID-19. The V and J ends lost 1 base and 1 base respectively, with 6 bases between them. The CDR3 sequence is 14 residues long. Germline CDR1 and CDR2: SGHTA and FQGTGA. In the authors' methods: Nucleated cell number was recorded as an estimate derived from reference gene primer amplification. Some clones are missing from TCRdb's copy, which holds only in-frame ones; the method was immunoSEQ multiplex PCR. The V and J calls and the clone size are those of that table, but D and trimming were determined from the DNA. The top ten hold under 6% of the sample, which has approximately 77,000 clones, around 90% seen once.

Sequenced sample: peripheral blood. This TCR derives from a man between 50 and 59 years old with active COVID-19. The rearrangement joins TRBV7-3 to TRBJ2-3; D call uncertain. The CDR3 loop reads CASSLNGRTDTQYF. The CDR3 DNA follows: TGTGCCAGCAGCTTAAATGGGCGCACAGATACGCAGTATTTT.